These 20 T cell receptor beta chains originate from one sample sequenced in a study of shared clonotypes between healthy human individuals. Here immunoSEQ multiplex PCR was the method, and the copy in TCRdb shows in-frame clones only, minus some. The table has about a million clones, 60% to 80% seen once. Sequencing used memory CD4+ T cells from PBMCs. Described subset: CD45RA-negative fraction. All receptors come from a man aged 18 to 30 in good health. Some clones in this sample may be carry-over from other donors' samples.

The chain uses TRBV7-3 and TRBJ2-5, with D perhaps TRBD1 (5 bases). CDR1 is SGHTA, CDR2 FQGTGA, per germline. This CDR3 has 13 amino acids. With 5 bases removed from V and 3 bases from J, the gap between germline ends came to 10 bases. CDR3: CASSAGRKETQYF. CDR3 in DNA: TGTGCCAGCAGCGCAGGGCGGAAAGAGACCCAGTACTTC.

The chain couples TRBV21-1 to TRBJ2-7; no DNA check was done on the table's D call, TRBD2. TRBV21-1 counts as a pseudogene. The CDR3 is 19 amino acids. The CDR3 loop is CASSKALGTSGRMWYEQYF. CDR3 DNA: TGTGCCAGCAGCAAAGCGCTTGGGACTAGCGGGAGGATGTGGTACGAGCAGTACTTC.

The chain links TRBV2 to TRBJ2-6; D remains ambiguous. Looked up from germline, CDR1 is SNHLY and CDR2 is FYNNEI. Trimming took 6 bases from V and 2 from J, leaving 5 bases between them. This CDR3 comprises 13 residues. CDR3 region: CASSGPGANVLTF. DNA of the CDR3: TGTGCCAGCAGCGGACCTGGGGCCAACGTCCTGACTTTC.

This clone was counted a few times. Other DNA sequences in the sample encode the same CDR3. The J gene is TRBJ1-2, the V gene TRBV2, with D uncertain. The CDR3 is 12 residues long. V was cut by 2 bases and J by 4 bases, with 5 bases left in between. The germline V gene encodes CDR1 SNHLY and CDR2 FYNNEI. Here the CDR3 DNA reads TGTGCCAGCAGTGAAAGTATCTATGGCTACACCTTC. Translated, it gives CASSESIYGYTF.

This chain joins TRBV6-1 and TRBJ1-5; D not resolved. The V end lost 2 bases, the J end lost 4 bases, and 9 bases lay between the germline ends. The CDR3 contains 14 residues. CDR1 and CDR2 (germline): MNHNS, SASEGT. The CDR3 nucleotides read TGTGCCAGCAGTGAACTGAACGGTAATCAGCCCCAGCATTTT. Protein: CASSELNGNQPQHF.

A note on this clone: The sample contains more than one DNA sequence encoding this CDR3. The chain recombines TRBV7-2 with TRBJ1-2; 8 positions agree with TRBD1. After removal of 5 bases from V and 5 bases from J, the junction contained 10 bases not matched to a gene. Germline V lookup: CDR1 SGHTA, CDR2 FQGNSA. This CDR3 spans 15 amino acids. The CDR3 bases are TGTGCCAGCAGCCCCCAGACAGGGGTTGGGTATGGCTACACCTTC. Its protein is CASSPQTGVGYGYTF.

This clone has only a few counts. The V and J genes are TRBV5-4 and TRBJ2-2; weak D call: TRBD2 (5 bases). Germline V CDR1 and CDR2: SGHNT, YYREEE (reference sequence). The CDR3 sequence is 15 residues long. V was cut by 4 bases and J by 4 bases, with 14 bases left in between. The DNA of the CDR3 is TGTGCCAGCAGCGCGGGCCTCCTGGGCACCGGGGAGCTGTTTTTT. Its translation is CASSAGLLGTGELFF.

This chain connects TRBV2 to TRBJ1-1; a weak D match, TRBD1 (5 bases). CDR1 is SNHLY and CDR2 is FYNNEI in the germline V gene. Trimming left V 7 bases short and J 2 bases short, with 11 bases between. This CDR3 region has 13 residues. The CDR3 DNA reads TGTGCCAGCACCCAGGGACCAAACACTGAAGCTTTCTTT. Its protein product is CASTQGPNTEAFF.

Comments on this clone: With a much larger clone just one base away, this may be a read error. The V gene is TRBV5-4, the J gene TRBJ1-1; D is unclear. In germline, CDR1 is SGHNT, CDR2 YYREEE (reference sequence). Trimming took 0 bases from V and 0 from J, leaving 3 bases between them. The CDR3 length is 13 residues. This CDR3 is CASSLALNTEAFF. The CDR3 region has the DNA TGTGCCAGCAGCTTGGCCCTGAACACTGAAGCTTTCTTT.

The chain links TRBV4-1 to TRBJ1-4; D not certain. The V end lost 4 bases, the J end lost 4 bases, and 10 bases lay between the germline ends. Germline CDR1 reads MGHRA; CDR2 reads YSYEKL. The length of the CDR3 is 14 residues. CDR3 bases: TGCGCCAGCAGCCCGGACGAAGGTAATGAAAAACTGTTTTTT. This codes for CASSPDEGNEKLFF.

Concerning this clone: A much larger clone is a single base away; this may be a read error. Other DNA sequences in this specimen translate into the identical CDR3. V and J are TRBV6-1 and TRBJ1-4, with 8 nucleotides matching TRBD1. The trim removed 9 bases at V and 8 bases at J, leaving 8 bases unmatched. This CDR3 region has 13 residues. Germline V lookup: CDR1 MNHNS, CDR2 SASEGT. The DNA for the CDR3 is TGTGCCAGTAGGCGGACAGGGTACGAAAAACTGTTTTTT. This sequence encodes CASRRTGYEKLFF.

About this clone itself: Given a far larger clone just one base away, this is likely a sequencing read error. The same CDR3 also results from other DNA sequences found in this sample. This chain connects TRBV2 to TRBJ1-5; 7 bases map to TRBD1. Germline-derived CDR1 and CDR2 are SNHLY and FYNNEI. Trimming took 2 bases from V and 4 from J; bases not matched to a gene: 2. The CDR3 runs 14 residues. CDR3 amino acids: CASSERDRNQPQHF. CDR3 in DNA: TGTGCCAGCAGTGAAAGGGACAGAAATCAGCCCCAGCATTTT.

The chain combines TRBV4-1 with TRBJ2-5; the match to TRBD1 covers 10 bases. The CDR3 is made up of 13 amino acids. Per the germline V gene, CDR1 is MGHRA and CDR2 is YSYEKL. V shed 5 bases and J 5 bases; nucleotides not matched to a gene: 2. The DNA of the CDR3 is TGCGCCAGCAGCGAGGGACAGGGGGAGACCCAGTACTTC. Translating it yields CASSEGQGETQYF.

The rearrangement uses TRBV11-2 and TRBJ1-2; D is undetermined. Germline V CDR1 and CDR2: SGHAT, FQNNGV. V lost 5 bases and J 4 bases, leaving 17 bases between the germline ends. The length of the CDR3 is 15 residues. CDR3: CASSPYGEGSYGYTF. The CDR3, as DNA: TGTGCCAGCAGCCCCTATGGCGAGGGTAGCTATGGCTACACCTTC.

The V call is TRBV11-3, the J call TRBJ2-3, with 8 bases identical to TRBD2. The length of the CDR3 is 17 residues. The V and J ends lost 3 bases and 1 base, in that order; junction bases with no gene match: 9. Germline lookup yields CDR1 SGHNT and CDR2 YENEEA. CDR3 DNA sequence: TGTGCCAGCAGCTTTCGACTCGGAGCGGGAGGCACAGATACGCAGTATTTT. Protein: CASSFRLGAGGTDTQYF.

The genes are TRBV25-1 and TRBJ1-2, with 11 bases fitting TRBD1. CDR1 and CDR2 from the germline V gene are MGHDK and SYGVNS. This CDR3 is built from 16 residues. The V segment lost 1 base and the J segment 4 bases; nucleotides outside the gene matches: 5. The chain's CDR3 is CASSESRTGGVYGYTF. In DNA form, the CDR3 reads TGTGCCAGCAGTGAATCGCGGACAGGGGGCGTCTATGGCTACACCTTC.

CDR3 nucleotides: TGCGCCAGTAGCGATGGGACAGAGGGGGAAGAGCAGTACTTC. It codes for CASSDGTEGEEQYF. The genes are TRBV5-1 and TRBJ2-7, with 7 bases lining up with TRBD1. From germline, CDR1 is SGHRS and CDR2 YFSETQ. J lost 7 bases, V lost 8 bases, and 15 bases had no gene match. This CDR3 is 14 amino acids long.

In this sample, this clone turned up once. The genes are TRBV20-1 and TRBJ2-6; possibly TRBD2 for D (6 bases). The CDR3 runs 11 residues. CDR1 and CDR2 (germline): DFQATT, SNEGSKA (reference sequence). The CDR3 nucleotides are TGCCGGTGGGGGGTCCCCAACGTCCTGACTTTC. Translated: CRWGVPNVLTF.

The gene calls are TRBV5-1 and TRBJ2-7; no clear D. Germline values: CDR1 SGHRS, CDR2 YFSETQ. This CDR3 has 14 residues. V was clipped by 2 bases and J by 2 bases, with 11 bases between them. CDR3 residues: CASSFGSAAYEQYF. The CDR3 DNA follows: TGCGCCAGCAGCTTCGGAAGCGCCGCCTACGAGCAGTACTTC. Full variable domain (outside the CDR3, taken from reference TRBV5-1 and TRBJ2-7): KAGVTQTPRYLIKTRGQQVTLSCSPISGHRSVSWYQQTPGQGLQFLFEYFSETQRNKGNFPGRFSGRQFSNSRSEMNVSTLELGDSALYLCASSFGSAAYEQYFGPGTRLTVT.

The chain employs TRBV4-2 and TRBJ2-7; D not certain. CDR1 and CDR2 from the germline V gene are LGHNA and YNFKEQ. The CDR3 has 15 residues. With 0 bases removed from V and 6 bases from J, the gap between germline ends came to 15 bases. CDR3 sequence (DNA): TGTGCCAGCAGCCAAGAGTACACCTCCTCTCGCGAGCAGTACTTC. Protein: CASSQEYTSSREQYF.